The rows below give T cell receptor beta chains drawn from one sample of a study of tumor-infiltrating lymphocytes in primary liver carcinoma. TCRdb redid the calling of the multiplex PCR reads with MiXCR, one entry per CDR3 protein. Here the sample spans some 320,000 distinct CDR3 sequences, about 60% being singletons. Sequencing input: peripheral blood. These receptors all stem from a man aged 35 to 55 with primary liver carcinoma and hepatitis B virus infection. Both conserved end residues are part of each CDR3. D genes are given only for firm matches. Some rows mark clone size as missing; the rest say once, few, many or name a class of expanded clone.

v_gene,d_gene,abundance,j_gene,CDR3aa,CDR3nt
TRBV7-2,.,.,TRBJ2-3,CASSLGPFGQPQYF,TGTGCCAGCAGCTTGGGGCCTTTTGGTCAGCCCCAGTATTTT
TRBV11-2,TRBD2,.,TRBJ2-3,CASSFASGRGAQYF,TGTGCCAGCAGCTTTGCTAGCGGGAGAGGTGCGCAGTATTTT
TRBV29-1,.,many,TRBJ1-1,CSVEPGPQDTEAFF,TGCAGCGTTGAGCCAGGGCCTCAGGACACTGAAGCTTTCTTT
TRBV5-1,.,.,TRBJ1-1,CASSLIGTDTEAFF,TGCGCCAGCAGCTTGATAGGCACAGACACTGAAGCTTTCTTT
TRBV28,TRBD2,.,TRBJ2-1,CASSSSGSWYNGQFF,TGTGCCAGCAGTTCCAGCGGGAGTTGGTACAATGGGCAGTTCTTC
TRBV11-2,.,.,TRBJ2-3,CASSLTTGVRIDTQYF,TGTGCCAGCAGCTTAACAACGGGAGTCCGCATAGATACGCAGTATTTT
TRBV7-9,.,few,TRBJ2-1,CASQDGHNEQFF,TGTGCCAGCCAGGACGGTCACAATGAGCAGTTCTTC
TRBV12-3/TRBV12-4,TRBD1,.,TRBJ1-1,CASSSKGTGETEAFF,TGTGCCAGCAGTTCAAAGGGGACAGGGGAAACTGAAGCTTTCTTT
TRBV30,TRBD2,.,TRBJ2-3,CAWSVGLAVGADTQYF,TGTGCCTGGAGTGTAGGACTAGCGGTGGGAGCAGATACGCAGTATTTT
TRBV13,.,.,TRBJ2-2,CASSLDPTGTGELFF,TGTGCCAGCAGCTTGGACCCCACCGGGACCGGGGAGCTGTTTTTT
TRBV5-4,TRBD2,many,TRBJ2-3,CASSLTSGGGTDTQYF,TGTGCCAGCAGCCTTACTAGCGGCGGGGGTACAGATACGCAGTATTTT
TRBV7-8,.,.,TRBJ2-5,CASSLGEQTGRYF,TGTGCCAGCAGCCTGGGGGAGCAGACAGGCCGATACTTC
TRBV10-2,.,many,TRBJ2-5,CASSHSQETQYF,TGCGCCAGCAGTCACAGCCAAGAGACCCAGTACTTC
TRBV4-2,.,.,TRBJ2-1,CASSLGLEGDHEQFF,TGTGCCAGCAGCCTGGGACTGGAGGGAGACCATGAGCAGTTCTTC
TRBV6-1,.,few,TRBJ2-3,CASSEPGTQYF,TGTGCCAGCAGTGAACCCGGTACGCAGTATTTT
TRBV6-1,.,.,TRBJ1-1,CASRKGGNLNTEAFF,TGTGCCAGCAGGAAAGGGGGGAATTTGAACACTGAAGCTTTCTTT
TRBV30,TRBD2,.,TRBJ2-3,CAWNRLAASTDTQYF,TGTGCCTGGAATCGACTAGCGGCTAGCACAGATACGCAGTATTTT
TRBV4-1,.,once,TRBJ1-1,CAGSWEGRATQRAFF,TGCGCCGGCAGCTGGGAGGGCAGGGCGACGCAGAGAGCTTTCTTT
TRBV5-1,.,.,TRBJ1-3,CASSLDSYSGNTIYF,TGCGCCAGCAGCTTGGACTCCTACTCTGGAAACACCATATATTTT
TRBV28,TRBD2,.,TRBJ2-3,CASGLTRGGDTQYF,TGTGCCAGCGGTTTAACCCGGGGGGGAGATACGCAGTATTTT
TRBV6-5,TRBD1,few,TRBJ1-1,CASSAGQGRAFF,TGTGCCAGCAGTGCCGGACAGGGGCGAGCTTTCTTT
TRBV14,.,few,TRBJ1-3,CASSQRIRTGNTIYF,TGTGCCAGCAGCCAACGGATCAGAACTGGAAACACCATATATTTT
TRBV6-2/TRBV6-3,.,few,TRBJ2-5,CASGGLGSEETQYF,TGTGCCAGCGGCGGGCTAGGGAGCGAAGAGACCCAGTACTTC
TRBV6-2/TRBV6-3,.,few,TRBJ2-1,CASSYSRELYNEQFF,TGTGCCAGCAGTTACAGCAGGGAATTATACAATGAGCAGTTCTTC
TRBV6-2/TRBV6-3,.,many,TRBJ1-1,CASSSIIGTPEAFF,TGTGCCAGCAGCTCAATCATCGGGACACCTGAAGCTTTCTTT
TRBV28,TRBD1,.,TRBJ1-2,CNSSSTRQGNGYTF,TGTAACAGCAGTTCGACCCGACAGGGCAATGGCTACACCTTC
TRBV4-1,.,few,TRBJ2-1,CASSHTDPTGPAGYEQFF,TGCGCCAGCAGCCATACCGACCCGACAGGCCCCGCTGGATATGAGCAGTTCTTC
TRBV7-9,.,.,TRBJ2-5,CASSFAKGGGETQYF,TGTGCCAGCAGCTTCGCGAAGGGGGGTGGAGAGACCCAGTACTTC
TRBV6-1,TRBD2,.,TRBJ2-3,CTSGMEPSTDTQYF,TGTACCAGCGGGATGGAACCAAGCACAGATACGCAGTATTTT
TRBV7-9,TRBD1,few,TRBJ2-5,CASSSTTGGRETQYF,TGTGCCAGCAGCTCCACGACAGGGGGCCGGGAGACCCAGTACTTC
TRBV28,.,.,TRBJ2-2,CASAGTTNTGELFF,TGTGCCAGCGCCGGGACAACGAACACCGGGGAGCTGTTTTTT
TRBV15,TRBD1,few,TRBJ1-4,CATSKGQGASEKLFF,TGTGCCACCAGCAAGGGACAGGGGGCTAGCGAAAAACTGTTTTTT
TRBV10-3,.,many,TRBJ2-1,CAISEEQPWTTEQFF,TGTGCCATCAGTGAGGAACAGCCATGGACCACTGAGCAGTTCTTC